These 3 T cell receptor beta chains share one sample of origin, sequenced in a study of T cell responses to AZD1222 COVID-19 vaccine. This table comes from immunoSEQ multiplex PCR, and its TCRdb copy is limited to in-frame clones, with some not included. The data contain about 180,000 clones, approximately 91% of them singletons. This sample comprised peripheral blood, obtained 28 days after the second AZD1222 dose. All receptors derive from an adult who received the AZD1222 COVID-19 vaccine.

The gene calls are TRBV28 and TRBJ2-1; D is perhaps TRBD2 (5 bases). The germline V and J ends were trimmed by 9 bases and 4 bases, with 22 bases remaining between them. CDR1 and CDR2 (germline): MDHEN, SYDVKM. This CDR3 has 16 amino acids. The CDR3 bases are TGTGCCAGTGTGGCTGGCGGCGGGCAAAATTACAATGAGCAGTTCTTC. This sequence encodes CASVAGGGQNYNEQFF.

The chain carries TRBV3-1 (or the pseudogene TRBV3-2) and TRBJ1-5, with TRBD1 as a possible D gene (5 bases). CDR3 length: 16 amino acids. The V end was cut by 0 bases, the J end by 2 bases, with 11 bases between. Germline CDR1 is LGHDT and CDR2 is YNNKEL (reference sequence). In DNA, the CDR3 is TGTGCCAGCAGCCAAGATGGCGGGGCTGGCAATCAGCCCCAGCATTTT. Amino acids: CASSQDGGAGNQPQHF.

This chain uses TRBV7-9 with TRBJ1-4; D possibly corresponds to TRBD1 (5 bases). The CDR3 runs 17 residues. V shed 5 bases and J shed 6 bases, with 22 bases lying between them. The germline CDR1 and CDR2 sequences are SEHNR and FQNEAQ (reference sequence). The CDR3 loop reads CASSPSVGTAVYEKLFF. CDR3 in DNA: TGTGCCAGCAGCCCTAGTGTTGGGACGGCAGTTTATGAAAAACTGTTTTTT.